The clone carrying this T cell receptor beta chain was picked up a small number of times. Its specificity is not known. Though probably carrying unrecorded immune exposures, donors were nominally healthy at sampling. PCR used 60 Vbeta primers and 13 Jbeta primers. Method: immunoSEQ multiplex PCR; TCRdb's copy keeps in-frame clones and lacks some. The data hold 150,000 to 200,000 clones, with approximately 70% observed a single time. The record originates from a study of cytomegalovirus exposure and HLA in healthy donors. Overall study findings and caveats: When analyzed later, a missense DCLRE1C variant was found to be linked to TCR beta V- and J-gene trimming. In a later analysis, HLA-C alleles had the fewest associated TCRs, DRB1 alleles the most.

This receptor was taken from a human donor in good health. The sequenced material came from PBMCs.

Written as DNA, the CDR3 is TGTGCCAGCAGCGTAGGAGGTAGCGGGGGTTACGAGCAGTACTTC. Translation: CASSVGGSGGYEQYF. The chain carries TRBV9 and TRBJ2-7, with 9 bases matching TRBD2. V shed 0 bases and J 4 bases; nucleotides not matched to a gene: 5. Germline V gene sequence: CDR1 SGDLS, CDR2 YYNGEE. The CDR3 is 15 amino acids. Variable domain in full (rest from reference TRBV9 and TRBJ2-7): DSGVTQTPKHLITATGQRVTLRCSPRSGDLSVYWYQQSLDQGLQFLIQYYNGEERAKGNILERFSAQQFPDLHSELNLSSLELGDSALYFCASSVGGSGGYEQYFGPGTRLTVT.